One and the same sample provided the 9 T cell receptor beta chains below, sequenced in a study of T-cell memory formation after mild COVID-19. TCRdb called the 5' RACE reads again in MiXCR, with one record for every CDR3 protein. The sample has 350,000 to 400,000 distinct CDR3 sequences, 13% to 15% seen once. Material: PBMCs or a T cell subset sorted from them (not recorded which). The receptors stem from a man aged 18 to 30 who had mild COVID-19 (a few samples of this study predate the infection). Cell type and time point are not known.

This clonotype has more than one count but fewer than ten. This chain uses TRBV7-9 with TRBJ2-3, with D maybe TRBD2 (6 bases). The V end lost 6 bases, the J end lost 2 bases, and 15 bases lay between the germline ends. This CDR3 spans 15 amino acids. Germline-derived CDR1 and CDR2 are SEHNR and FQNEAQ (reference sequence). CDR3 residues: CASSSGLGSTDTQYF. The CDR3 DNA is TGTGCCAGCAGTTCGGGACTCGGTTCCACAGATACGCAGTATTTT.

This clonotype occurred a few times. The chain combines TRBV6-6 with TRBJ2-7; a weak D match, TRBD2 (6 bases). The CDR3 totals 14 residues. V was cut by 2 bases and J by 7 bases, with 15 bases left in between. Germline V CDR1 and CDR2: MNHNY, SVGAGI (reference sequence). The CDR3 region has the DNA TGTGCCAGCAGTTACACTGGCGGGACGGGTGAGCAGTACGTC. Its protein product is CASSYTGGTGEQYV.

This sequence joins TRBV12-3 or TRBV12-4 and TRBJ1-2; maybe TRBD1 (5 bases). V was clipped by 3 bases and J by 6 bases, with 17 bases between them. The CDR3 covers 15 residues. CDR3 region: CASSFAAGYLHGYTF. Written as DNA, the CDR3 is TGTGCCAGCAGTTTCGCTGCAGGGTATTTGCATGGCTACACCTTC.

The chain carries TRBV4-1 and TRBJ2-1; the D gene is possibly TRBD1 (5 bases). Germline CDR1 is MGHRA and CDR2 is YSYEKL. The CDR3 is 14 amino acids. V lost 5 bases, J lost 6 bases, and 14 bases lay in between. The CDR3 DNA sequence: TGCGCCAGCAGCGGGATCCACAGGAGCAATGAGCAGTTCTTC. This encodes CASSGIHRSNEQFF.

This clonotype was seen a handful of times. The chain's CDR3 is CASSSGQGRELFF. Here the CDR3 DNA reads TGTGCCAGCAGCTCGGGACAGGGGAGGGAGCTGTTTTTT. The chain employs TRBV7-2 and TRBJ2-2; 10 nucleotides line up with TRBD1. V dropped 4 bases and J dropped 9; count of bases not matched to a gene: 2. The CDR3 consists of 13 residues. In germline, CDR1 is SGHTA, CDR2 FQGNSA.

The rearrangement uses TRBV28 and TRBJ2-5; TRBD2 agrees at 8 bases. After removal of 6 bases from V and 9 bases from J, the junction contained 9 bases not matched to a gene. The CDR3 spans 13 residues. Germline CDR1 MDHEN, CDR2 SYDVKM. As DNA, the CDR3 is TGTGCCAGCAGATTGCGGGGGGCCCCCCCCCAGTACTTC. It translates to CASRLRGAPPQYF.

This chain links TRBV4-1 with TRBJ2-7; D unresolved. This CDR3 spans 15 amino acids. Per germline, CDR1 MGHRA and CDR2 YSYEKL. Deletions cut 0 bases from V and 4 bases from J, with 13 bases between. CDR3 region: CASSQELYGIYEQYV. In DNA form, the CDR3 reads TGCGCCAGCAGCCAAGAGCTATATGGTATATACGAGCAGTACGTC.

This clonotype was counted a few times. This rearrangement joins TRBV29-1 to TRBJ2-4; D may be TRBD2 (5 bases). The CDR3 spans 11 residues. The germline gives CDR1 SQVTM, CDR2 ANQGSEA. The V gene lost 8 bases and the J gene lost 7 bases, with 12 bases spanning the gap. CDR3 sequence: CSLFTGNIQYF. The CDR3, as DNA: TGCAGCCTCTTTACGGGGAACATTCAGTACTTC.

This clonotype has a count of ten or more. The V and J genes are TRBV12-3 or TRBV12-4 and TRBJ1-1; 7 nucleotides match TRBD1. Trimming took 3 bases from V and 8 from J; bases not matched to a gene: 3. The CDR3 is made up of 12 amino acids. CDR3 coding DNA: TGTGCCAGCAGTTTTGAGGACAGGGAAGCTTTCTTT. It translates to CASSFEDREAFF.